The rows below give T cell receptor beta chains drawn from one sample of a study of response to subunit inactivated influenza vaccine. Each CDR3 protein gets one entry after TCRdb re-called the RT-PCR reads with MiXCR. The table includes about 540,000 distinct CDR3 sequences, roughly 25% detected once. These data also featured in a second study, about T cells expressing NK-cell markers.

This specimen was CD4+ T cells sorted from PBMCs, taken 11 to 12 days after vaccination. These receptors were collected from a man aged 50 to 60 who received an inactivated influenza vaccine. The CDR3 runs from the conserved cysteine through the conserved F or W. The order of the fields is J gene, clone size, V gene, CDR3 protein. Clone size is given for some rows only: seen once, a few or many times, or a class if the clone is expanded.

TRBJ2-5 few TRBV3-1 CASSIHGRQETQYF
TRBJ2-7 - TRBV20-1 CSATEPLSTYEQYF
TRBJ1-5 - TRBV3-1 CASSTGSGGNQPQHF
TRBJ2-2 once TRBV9 CASSVSGGSITGELFF
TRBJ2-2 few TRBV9 CASSVAREGSNTGELFF
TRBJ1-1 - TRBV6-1 CASSGPGQGTNTEAFF
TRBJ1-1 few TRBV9 CASSVGGENTEAFF
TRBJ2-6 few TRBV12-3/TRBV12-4 CASISAGGPGANVLTF
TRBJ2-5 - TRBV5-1 CASSWTGTLKETQYF
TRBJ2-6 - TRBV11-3 CASSLGGPSGANVLTF
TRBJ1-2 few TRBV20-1 CSARAAGGAYGYTF
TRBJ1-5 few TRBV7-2 CASSVQGVNQPQHF
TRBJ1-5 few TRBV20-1 CSARRLAAFGPQHF
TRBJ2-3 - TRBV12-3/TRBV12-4 CASSTGEADTQYF
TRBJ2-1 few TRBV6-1 CASSGARDYWGAEQFF
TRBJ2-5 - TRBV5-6 CASSLDGGGGETQYF
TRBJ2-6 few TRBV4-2 CASSPTLGSGANVLTF
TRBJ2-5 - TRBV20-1 CSAKSGGLRETQYF
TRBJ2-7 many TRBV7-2 CASSLDGGGSYEQYF
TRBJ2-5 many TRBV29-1 CSVTGGPYQETQYF
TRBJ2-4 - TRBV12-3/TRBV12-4 CASSLIGQGGTQYF
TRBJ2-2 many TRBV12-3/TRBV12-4 CASSLSSGGPPGELFF
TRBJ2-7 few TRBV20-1 CSAAPDNGEQYF
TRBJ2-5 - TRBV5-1 CASSLRQGQTQYF
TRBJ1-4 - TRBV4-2 CASSHRGLNEKLFF
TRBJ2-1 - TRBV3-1 CASSQTQGPYNEQFF
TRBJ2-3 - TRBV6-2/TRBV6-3 CASSRWGASADTQYF
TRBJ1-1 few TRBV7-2 CASSLTLGRQGPEAFF
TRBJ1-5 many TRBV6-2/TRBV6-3 CASRQTGNGQPQHF
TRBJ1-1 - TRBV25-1 CASSESGITEAFF
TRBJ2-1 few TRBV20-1 CSANGWDSVVDEQFF
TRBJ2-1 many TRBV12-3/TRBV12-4 CASSSDPDRAYNEQFF
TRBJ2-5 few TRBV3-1 CASSQPGTGGTQYF
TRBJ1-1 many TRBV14 CASSQDRDTEAFF
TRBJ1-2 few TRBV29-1 CSVERDYTF
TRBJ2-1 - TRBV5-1 CASSLIGGDSYNEQFF
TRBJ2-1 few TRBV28 CASSSLAGVNEQFF
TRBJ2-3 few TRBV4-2 CASSQDLALAIPRYTQYF
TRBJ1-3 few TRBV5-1 CASSLQGLSGNTIYF
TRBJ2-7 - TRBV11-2 CASSLVLGSSGDRPYEQYF
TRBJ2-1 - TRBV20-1 CCARGAAGEVYNEQFF
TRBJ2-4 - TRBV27 CASSPPPGRSLAKNIQYF